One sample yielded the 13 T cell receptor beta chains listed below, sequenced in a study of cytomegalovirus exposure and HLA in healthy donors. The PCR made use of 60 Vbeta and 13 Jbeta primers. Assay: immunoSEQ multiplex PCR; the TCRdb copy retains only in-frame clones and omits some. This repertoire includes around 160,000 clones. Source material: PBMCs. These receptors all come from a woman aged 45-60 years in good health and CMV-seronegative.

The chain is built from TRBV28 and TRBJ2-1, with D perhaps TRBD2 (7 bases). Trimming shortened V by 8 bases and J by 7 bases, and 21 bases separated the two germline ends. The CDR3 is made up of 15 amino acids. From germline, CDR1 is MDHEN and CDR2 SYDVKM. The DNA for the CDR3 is TGTGCCAGCCCCCCTAGGGGGTCTAGCGGTAATGAGCAGTTCTTC. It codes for CASPPRGSSGNEQFF.

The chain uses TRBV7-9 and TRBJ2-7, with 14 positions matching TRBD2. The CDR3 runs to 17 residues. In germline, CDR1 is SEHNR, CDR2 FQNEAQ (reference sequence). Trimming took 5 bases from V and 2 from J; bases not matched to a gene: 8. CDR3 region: CASSPGTSGGLAYEQYF. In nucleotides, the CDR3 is TGTGCCAGCAGCCCAGGGACTAGCGGGGGCTTAGCCTACGAGCAGTACTTC. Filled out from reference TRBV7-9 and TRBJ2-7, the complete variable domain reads DTGVSQNPRHKITKRGQNVTFRCDPISEHNRLYWYRQTLGQGPEFLTYFQNEAQLEKSRLLSDRFSAERPKGSFSTLEIQRTEQGDSAMYLCASSPGTSGGLAYEQYFGPGTRLTVT.

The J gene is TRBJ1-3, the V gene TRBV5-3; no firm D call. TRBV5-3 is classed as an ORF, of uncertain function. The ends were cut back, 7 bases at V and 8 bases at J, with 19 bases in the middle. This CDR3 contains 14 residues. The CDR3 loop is CARELGRSEHTIYF. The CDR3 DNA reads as TGTGCCAGAGAGTTGGGCCGATCGGAACACACCATATATTTT.

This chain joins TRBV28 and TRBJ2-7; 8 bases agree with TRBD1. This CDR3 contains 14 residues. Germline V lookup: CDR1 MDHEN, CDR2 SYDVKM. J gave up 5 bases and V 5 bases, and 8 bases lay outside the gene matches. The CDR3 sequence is CASSPGQGRDEQYF. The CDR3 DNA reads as TGTGCCAGCAGTCCCGGACAGGGTAGGGACGAGCAGTACTTC.

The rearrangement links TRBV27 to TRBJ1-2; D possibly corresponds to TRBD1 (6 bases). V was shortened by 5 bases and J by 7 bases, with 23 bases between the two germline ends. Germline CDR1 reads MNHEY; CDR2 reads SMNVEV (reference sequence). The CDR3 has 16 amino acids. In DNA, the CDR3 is TGTGCCAGCAGTCTACTCGCGGGGGCCGGGGCTTTTGGCTACACCTTC. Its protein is CASSLLAGAGAFGYTF.

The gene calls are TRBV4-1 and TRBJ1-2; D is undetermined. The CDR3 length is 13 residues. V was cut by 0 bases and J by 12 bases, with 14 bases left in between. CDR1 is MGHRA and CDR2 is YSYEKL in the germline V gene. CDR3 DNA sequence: TGCGCCAGCAGCCAAGACCAAGAGGGAGTGGACACCTTC. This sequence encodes CASSQDQEGVDTF.

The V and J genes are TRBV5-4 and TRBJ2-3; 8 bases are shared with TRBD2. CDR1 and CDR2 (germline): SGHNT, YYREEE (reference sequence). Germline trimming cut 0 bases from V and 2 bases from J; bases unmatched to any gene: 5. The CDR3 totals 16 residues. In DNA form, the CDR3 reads TGTGCCAGCAGCTTGGGGGCTAGCGGGCCCACAGATACGCAGTATTTT. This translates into CASSLGASGPTDTQYF.

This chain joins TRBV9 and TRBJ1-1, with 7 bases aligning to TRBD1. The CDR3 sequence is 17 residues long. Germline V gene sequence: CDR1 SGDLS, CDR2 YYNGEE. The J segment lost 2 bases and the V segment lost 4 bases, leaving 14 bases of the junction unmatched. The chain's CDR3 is CASSRGTVRGDNTEAFF. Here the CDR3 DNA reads TGTGCCAGCAGCCGCGGGACAGTCCGCGGAGATAACACTGAAGCTTTCTTT.

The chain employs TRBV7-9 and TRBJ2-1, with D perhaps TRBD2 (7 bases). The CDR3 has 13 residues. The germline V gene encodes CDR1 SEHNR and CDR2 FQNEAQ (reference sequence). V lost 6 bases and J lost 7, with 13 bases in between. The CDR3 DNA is TGTGCCAGCAGAGGGGGGGTGGGGAATGAGCAGTTCTTC. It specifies CASRGGVGNEQFF.

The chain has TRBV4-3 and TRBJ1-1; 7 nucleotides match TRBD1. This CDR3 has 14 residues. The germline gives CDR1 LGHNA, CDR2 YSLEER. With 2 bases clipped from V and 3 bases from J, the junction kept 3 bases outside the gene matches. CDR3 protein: CASSQTGTDTEAFF. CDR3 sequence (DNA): TGCGCCAGCAGCCAAACCGGGACAGACACTGAAGCTTTCTTT.

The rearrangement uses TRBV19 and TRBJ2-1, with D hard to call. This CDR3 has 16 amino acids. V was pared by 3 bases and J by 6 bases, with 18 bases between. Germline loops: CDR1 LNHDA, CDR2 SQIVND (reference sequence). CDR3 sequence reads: CASSIESGTGFNEQFF. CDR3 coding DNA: TGTGCCAGTAGTATTGAAAGTGGTACCGGGTTCAATGAGCAGTTCTTC.

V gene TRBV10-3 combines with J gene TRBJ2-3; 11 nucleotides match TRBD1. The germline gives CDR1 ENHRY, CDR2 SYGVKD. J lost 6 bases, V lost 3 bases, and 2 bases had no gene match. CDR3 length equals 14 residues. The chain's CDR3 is CAISERDRGDTQYF. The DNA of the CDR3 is TGTGCCATCAGTGAAAGGGACAGGGGGGATACGCAGTATTTT.

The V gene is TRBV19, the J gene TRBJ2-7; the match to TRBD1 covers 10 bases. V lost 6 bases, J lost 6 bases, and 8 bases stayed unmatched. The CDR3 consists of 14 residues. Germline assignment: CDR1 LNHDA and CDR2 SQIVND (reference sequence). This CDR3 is CASRRDRGSSEQYF. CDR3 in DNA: TGTGCCAGTAGGAGGGACAGGGGTTCTTCCGAGCAGTACTTC.